The 30 T cell receptor beta chains reported below all come from one sample, sequenced in a study of T cell changes during pregnancy in multiple sclerosis. Sequenced by immunoSEQ multiplex PCR; TCRdb stores in-frame clones only, minus some. The repertoire has 40,000 to 60,000 clones, about 92% of them found once; the top ten carry roughly 0.59%. Sequenced material: CD4+ T cells from peripheral blood mononuclear cells, taken after pregnancy. The receptors were sampled from a female donor with multiple sclerosis, enrolled in a pregnancy study.

The V and J genes are TRBV9 and TRBJ2-6; D gene uncertain. Germline-derived CDR1 and CDR2 are SGDLS and YYNGEE. V was clipped by 6 bases and J by 0 bases, with 10 bases between them. The CDR3 is 15 residues long. For the CDR3, the DNA is TGTGCCAGCAACCGTGGAGACTCTGGGGCCAACGTCCTGACTTTC. It encodes CASNRGDSGANVLTF.

This clone was counted once. This chain connects TRBV7-2 to TRBJ2-4; D is perhaps TRBD1 (6 bases). CDR1 is SGHTA and CDR2 is FQGNSA in the germline V gene. This CDR3 region has 17 residues. V was trimmed by 2 bases and J by 6 bases, leaving 20 bases between them. The CDR3 DNA reads as TGTGCCAGCAGCTTAAGCACAGGGAGAACTACGGGAAACATTCAGTACTTC. This translates into CASSLSTGRTTGNIQYF.

The chain couples TRBV5-1 to TRBJ2-3; 12 nucleotides align to TRBD1. Trimming at V came to 4 bases and at J to 7 bases, leaving 7 bases not matched to a gene. The CDR3 length is 15 residues. CDR1 and CDR2 (germline): SGHRS, YFSETQ. The CDR3 sequence: CASSTGTGGAYTQYF. DNA of the CDR3: TGCGCCAGCAGCACCGGGACAGGGGGCGCGTATACGCAGTATTTT.

This clone came up once. The chain has TRBV12-5 and TRBJ1-2, with D maybe TRBD1 (6 bases). The ends were cut back, 3 bases at V and 9 bases at J, with 11 bases in the middle. This CDR3 comprises 12 residues. Germline V lookup: CDR1 LGHNT, CDR2 FRNRAP. CDR3 nucleotides: TGTGCTAGTGGTTTAGGGGGGGGGAGCTACACCTTC. It is translated as CASGLGGGSYTF.

This chain connects TRBV19 to TRBJ2-2, with a possible D match to TRBD1 (6 bases). This CDR3 has 16 residues. The V and J ends lost 7 bases and 4 bases respectively, with 19 bases between them. CDR1 is LNHDA, CDR2 SQIVND, per germline (reference sequence). CDR3 bases: TGTGCCAGTATGGACAGCCTAACCTACTTCACCGGGGAGCTGTTTTTT. Translation gives CASMDSLTYFTGELFF.

This clone came up a few times. The rearrangement uses TRBV4-2 and TRBJ2-4, with a possible D match to TRBD2 (6 bases). V gave up 2 bases and J gave up 10 bases, with 12 bases separating them. The germline V gene has CDR1 LGHNA and CDR2 YNFKEQ. This CDR3 spans 13 amino acids. The CDR3 nucleotides are TGTGCCAGCAGCCAAACCGGGACTCGTATTCAGTACTTC. Protein: CASSQTGTRIQYF.

The V and J genes are TRBV28 and TRBJ1-1; 7 bases map to TRBD1. V lost 4 bases and J lost 1; bases outside the gene matches: 6. The CDR3 is 15 residues long. Germline V gives CDR1 MDHEN, CDR2 SYDVKM. DNA of the CDR3: TGTGCCAGCAGTTCCCCCGGGACAGCGAACACTGAAGCTTTCTTT. Translating it yields CASSSPGTANTEAFF.

This clone was picked up a small number of times. V is TRBV13 and J is TRBJ2-3, with 9 bases fitting TRBD2. After removal of 0 bases from V and 7 bases from J, the junction contained 2 bases not matched to a gene. Germline assignment: CDR1 PRHDT and CDR2 FYEKMQ (reference sequence). The CDR3 is 14 amino acids. CDR3 DNA: TGTGCCAGCAGCTTAGGTGCTAGCGGGAATACGCAGTATTTT. Residues: CASSLGASGNTQYF.

J is TRBJ1-1 and V is TRBV4-2; a possible D gene is TRBD1 (6 bases). CDR1 and CDR2 from the germline V gene are LGHNA and YNFKEQ. V shed 2 bases and J shed 3 bases, with 10 bases lying between them. This CDR3 is built from 14 residues. DNA of the CDR3: TGTGCCAGCAGCCAAAGGGGGGGGGACACTGAAGCTTTCTTT. Translating gives CASSQRGGDTEAFF.

The chain couples TRBV9 to TRBJ2-3; 14 bases are shared with TRBD2. CDR1 is SGDLS, CDR2 YYNGEE, per germline. CDR3 size: 18 residues. Trimming at V came to 3 bases and at J to 0 bases, leaving 6 bases not matched to a gene. CDR3 bases: TGTGCCAGCAGCGCCCGGACTAGCGGGAGGTCTAGCACAGATACGCAGTATTTT. Its protein product is CASSARTSGRSSTDTQYF.

The chain recombines TRBV7-2 with TRBJ2-3, with 7 nucleotides matching TRBD1. CDR3 length equals 17 residues. CDR1 SGHTA and CDR2 FQGNSA come from the germline V gene. V lost 4 bases, J lost 0 bases, and 10 bases stayed unmatched. The CDR3 is CASSSQTPGQSTDTQYF. The CDR3 DNA follows: TGTGCCAGCAGCTCACAGACACCGGGACAGAGCACAGATACGCAGTATTTT.

This chain links TRBV29-1 with TRBJ2-2; 7 nucleotides agree with TRBD2. J was trimmed by 6 bases and V by 6 bases; bases with no gene match: 4. Germline lookup yields CDR1 SQVTM and CDR2 ANQGSEA. CDR3 size: 12 residues. Written as DNA, the CDR3 is TGCAGCGTAGGACTAGGGTCCGGGGAGCTGTTTTTT. Protein: CSVGLGSGELFF.

Regarding this clone: The junction differs from germline at one of its ends, possibly a read error. The chain links TRBV7-7 to TRBJ2-3; TRBD1 is a possible D gene (6 bases). This CDR3 region has 15 residues. Germline V gene lookup returns CDR1 SSHAT and CDR2 FNYEAQ (reference sequence). The CDR3 is CASSLSTGYTDTQYF. DNA for the CDR3: TGTGCTAGCAGCTTGTCGACAGGTTACACAGATACGCAGTATTTT. The full variable domain, completed using reference TRBV7-7 and TRBJ2-3, is GAGVSQSPRYKVTKRGQDVTLRCDPISSHATLYWYQQALGQGPEFLTYFNYEAQPDKSGLPSDRFSAERPEGSISTLTIQRTEQRDSAMYRCASSLSTGYTDTQYFGPGTRLTVL.

In this sample, this clone turned up a few times. The rearrangement joins TRBV6-1 to TRBJ2-3; no clear D gene. Germline V gene sequence: CDR1 MNHNS, CDR2 SASEGT. V shed 3 bases and J shed 10 bases, with 14 bases lying between them. The CDR3 totals 13 residues. CDR3 coding DNA: TGTGCCAGCAGTGAGAGAGTCCCTCTCCCGCAGTATTTT. Translating gives CASSERVPLPQYF.

Only one count was recorded for this clone. The rearrangement uses TRBV10-3 and TRBJ1-2; 7 bases are a match to TRBD1. Germline loops: CDR1 ENHRY, CDR2 SYGVKD. V was clipped by 6 bases and J by 2 bases; unmatched bases: 9. The CDR3 is made up of 15 amino acids. In nucleotides, the CDR3 is TGTGCCATCAGCCAAAGAACAGGGGAGAACTATGGCTACACCTTC. Translated: CAISQRTGENYGYTF.

This clone was counted a single time. This sequence joins TRBV9 and TRBJ2-1; TRBD2 matches 10 bases. The CDR3 contains 16 residues. The germline V gene has CDR1 SGDLS and CDR2 YYNGEE. J gave up 9 bases and V 0 bases, and 9 bases lay outside the gene matches. The CDR3 here is CASSVAASGRGGEQFF. In nucleotides, the CDR3 is TGTGCCAGCAGCGTAGCGGCTAGCGGGAGAGGCGGTGAGCAGTTCTTC.

The gene calls are TRBV15 and TRBJ2-7; 9 bases align to TRBD2. Trimming cost V 0 bases and J 9 bases; bases outside gene matches: 9. Germline V CDR1 and CDR2: LNHNV, YYDKDF (reference sequence). The CDR3 spans 15 residues. The CDR3 region is CATSRDLAGGPGQYF. For the CDR3, the DNA is TGTGCCACCAGCAGAGATTTGGCGGGAGGGCCGGGGCAGTACTTC. The full variable domain, in which reference TRBV15 and TRBJ2-7 provide the parts outside the CDR3, is DAMVIQNPRYQVTQFGKPVTLSCSQTLNHNVMYWYQQKSSQAPKLLFHYYDKDFNNEADTPDNFQSRRPNTSFCFLDIRSPGLGDTAMYLCATSRDLAGGPGQYFGPGTRLTVT.

The chain carries TRBV19 and TRBJ2-7; perhaps TRBD1 as D (5 bases). Germline lookup yields CDR1 LNHDA and CDR2 SQIVND (reference sequence). Trimming cost V 5 bases and J 10 bases, with 12 bases left between them. The CDR3 is 11 amino acids. The CDR3 sequence: CASSQGPRQYF. The CDR3 DNA is TGTGCCAGTAGTCAGGGTCCGCGACAGTACTTC.

The sample holds one count of this clone. Sequence at one end of the junction differs from germline and may be a read error. Other DNA sequences within the sample encode an identical CDR3. The gene calls are TRBV27 and TRBJ2-7; D is perhaps TRBD1 (6 bases). The CDR3 has 13 amino acids. Germline CDR1 MNHEY, CDR2 SMNVEV (reference sequence). The CDR3 sequence is CASRQTGTYEQYF. The CDR3 DNA reads TGTGCCAGCAGACAGACAGGAACCTACGAGCAATACTTC.

The chain has TRBV19 and TRBJ2-5; D perhaps matches TRBD1 (5 bases). The CDR3 has 14 residues. The V end lost 1 base, the J end lost 1 base, and 7 bases lay between the germline ends. From germline, CDR1 is LNHDA and CDR2 SQIVND (reference sequence). In nucleotides, the CDR3 is TGTGCCAGTAGTATAGCAGGGCCCCAAGAGACCCAGTACTTC. As protein: CASSIAGPQETQYF.

This chain uses TRBV19 with TRBJ2-3; D is uncertain. The length of the CDR3 is 13 residues. V lost 4 bases and J lost 2, with 7 bases in between. Germline lookup yields CDR1 LNHDA and CDR2 SQIVND (reference sequence). The CDR3 here is CASSSYYTDTQYF. CDR3 DNA sequence: TGTGCCAGTAGTAGTTACTACACAGATACGCAGTATTTT.

The chain is built from TRBV4-3 and TRBJ2-3; possibly TRBD1 for D (5 bases). The V end lost 0 bases, the J end lost 0 bases, and 16 bases lay between the germline ends. From germline, CDR1 is LGHNA and CDR2 YSLEER. The CDR3 spans 18 residues. This CDR3 reads CASSQEGPAVRSTDTQYF. The CDR3 coding sequence is TGCGCCAGCAGCCAAGAGGGGCCTGCTGTCAGGAGCACAGATACGCAGTATTTT.

J is TRBJ1-2 and V is TRBV14; 8 bases are shared with TRBD1. V lost 2 bases to trimming and J lost 4 bases; unmatched junction nucleotides: 0. Looked up from germline, CDR1 is SGHDN and CDR2 is FVKESK. CDR3 length: 13 residues. CDR3 amino acids: CASSQTGGYGYTF. CDR3 DNA sequence: TGTGCCAGCAGCCAAACAGGGGGCTATGGCTACACCTTC.

This clone is a singleton in its sample. The chain combines TRBV11-3 with TRBJ1-1; TRBD1 is a possible D gene (6 bases). This CDR3 spans 14 amino acids. Trimming took 5 bases from V and 1 from J, leaving 11 bases between them. CDR1 and CDR2 from the germline V gene are SGHNT and YENEEA. The CDR3 spells CASSLNRENTEAFF. Here the CDR3 DNA reads TGTGCCAGCAGCCTTAACAGGGAGAACACTGAAGCTTTCTTT.

V is TRBV6-5 and J is TRBJ1-2; no clear D. Trimming shortened V by 2 bases and J by 2 bases, and 6 bases separated the two germline ends. Germline assignment: CDR1 MNHEY and CDR2 SVGAGI. The CDR3 sequence is 13 residues long. The chain's CDR3 is CASSYDMNYGYTF. The CDR3, as DNA: TGTGCCAGCAGTTACGACATGAACTATGGCTACACCTTC.

The CDR3 sequence is CASSAASDPTYNEQFF. Written as DNA, the CDR3 is TGTGCCAGCAGTGCCGCTAGCGACCCTACCTACAATGAGCAGTTCTTC. The V and J genes are TRBV6-1 and TRBJ2-1; possibly TRBD2 for D (6 bases). Trimming stripped 4 bases from V and 2 bases from J, with 15 bases between. Germline assignment: CDR1 MNHNS and CDR2 SASEGT. This CDR3 has 16 amino acids.

This clone appeared a single time. The V call is TRBV21-1, the J call TRBJ2-4; the DNA was not used to check the table's D call, TRBD1. TRBV21-1 is classified as a pseudogene. The CDR3 has 21 residues. The CDR3 sequence: CASSKVISDTNNTGAKNIQYF. The CDR3 DNA reads as TGTGCCAGCAGCAAAGTCATCTCGGACACAAACAATACCGGAGCCAAAAACATTCAGTACTTC.

The chain has TRBV27 and TRBJ1-2; TRBD1 agrees at 7 bases. In germline, CDR1 is MNHEY, CDR2 SMNVEV (reference sequence). The trim removed 5 bases at V and 2 bases at J, leaving 8 bases unmatched. The CDR3 has 15 amino acids. The DNA for the CDR3 is TGTGCCAGCAGTCCGATAGGACAGGCAAACTATGGCTACACCTTC. Protein product: CASSPIGQANYGYTF.

The chain joins TRBV23-1 to TRBJ1-1; D is ambiguous. TRBV23-1 is an open reading frame, and its role is uncertain. The ends were cut back, 2 bases at V and 3 bases at J, with 13 bases in the middle. CDR3 length: 15 amino acids. The CDR3 loop reads CASSQTRPGHTEAFF. CDR3 DNA: TGCGCCAGCAGTCAAACTAGACCCGGGCACACTGAAGCTTTCTTT.

The chain couples TRBV6-5 to TRBJ2-5; D possibly corresponds to TRBD2 (5 bases). Germline V gene data show CDR1 as MNHEY and CDR2 as SVGAGI. The CDR3 has 14 amino acids. The V gene lost 7 bases and the J gene lost 3 bases, with 15 bases spanning the gap. This CDR3 is CASKGDLTKETQYF. CDR3 in DNA: TGTGCCAGCAAGGGAGACTTAACCAAAGAGACCCAGTACTTC.